These 24 T cell receptor beta chains originate from one sample sequenced in a study of cytomegalovirus exposure and HLA in healthy donors. The PCR employed 60 Vbeta primers together with 13 Jbeta primers. Clones were sequenced by immunoSEQ multiplex PCR, and TCRdb holds only the in-frame ones, with some missing. Its table lists about 140,000 clones. Sequencing was carried out using PBMCs. Every receptor here comes from a male donor in good health and CMV-seronegative.

The chain carries TRBV7-6 and TRBJ2-3; possibly TRBD2 for D (5 bases). Trimming removed 3 bases at V and 0 bases at J, with 10 bases between. The CDR3 covers 15 residues. Germline V CDR1 and CDR2: SGHVS, FNYEAQ. This CDR3 reads CASSFRGGSTDTQYF. Written as DNA, the CDR3 is TGTGCCAGCAGCTTCCGTGGCGGGAGCACAGATACGCAGTATTTT.

This sequence joins TRBV6-4 and TRBJ2-7; TRBD2 aligns across 7 bases. Losses at the gene ends were 8 bases for V and 0 bases for J; bases not matched to a gene: 7. The CDR3 sequence is 14 residues long. Germline V gene data show CDR1 as MRHNA and CDR2 as SNTAGT. In DNA form, the CDR3 reads TGTGCCAGCGGGGGAGGGCCTAGCTCCTACGAGCAGTACTTC. It yields the protein CASGGGPSSYEQYF.

The chain carries TRBV6-1 and TRBJ2-1; D unclear. The ends were cut back, 0 bases at V and 0 bases at J, with 9 bases in the middle. Germline V gives CDR1 MNHNS, CDR2 SASEGT. The CDR3 is 16 residues long. CDR3 in amino acids: CASSEARYSSYNEQFF. The CDR3 DNA is TGTGCCAGCAGTGAAGCGAGGTATAGCTCCTACAATGAGCAGTTCTTC.

The chain has TRBV6-5 and TRBJ1-2; D is undetermined. The CDR3 totals 14 residues. The germline gives CDR1 MNHEY, CDR2 SVGAGI. The V and J ends lost 6 bases and 9 bases respectively, with 20 bases between them. CDR3 DNA: TGTGCCAGCAGACTAGGCGAACTTATAGCGCGCTACACCTTC. Its protein is CASRLGELIARYTF.

V and J are TRBV30 and TRBJ2-2, with D perhaps matching TRBD1 (6 bases). The CDR3 runs 13 residues. Germline V lookup: CDR1 GTSNPN, CDR2 SVGIG (reference sequence). V was cut by 7 bases and J by 2 bases, with 11 bases left in between. This CDR3 is CASGHTNTGELFF. For the CDR3, the DNA is TGTGCCTCGGGACACACCAACACCGGGGAGCTGTTTTTT.

The chain carries TRBV4-1 and TRBJ2-5; D might be TRBD2 (6 bases). This CDR3 comprises 16 residues. Germline CDR1 and CDR2: MGHRA and YSYEKL. V lost 0 bases, J lost 1 base, and 12 bases lay in between. The CDR3: CASSQEQGSGQETQYF. CDR3 bases: TGCGCCAGCAGCCAAGAGCAGGGTAGCGGCCAAGAGACCCAGTACTTC.

The V call is TRBV5-1, the J call TRBJ1-4; TRBD1 might be the D (5 bases). CDR1 is SGHRS, CDR2 YFSETQ, per germline. The CDR3 has 13 residues. The ends were cut back, 8 bases at V and 7 bases at J, with 15 bases in the middle. The CDR3 region is CASRTGFLEKLFF. For the CDR3, the DNA is TGCGCCAGTCGTACAGGCTTTCTTGAAAAACTGTTTTTT.

This rearrangement joins TRBV29-1 to TRBJ1-4; D is uncertain. Trimming took 2 bases from V and 10 from J, leaving 17 bases between them. The CDR3 loop spans 14 amino acids. Germline CDR1 SQVTM, CDR2 ANQGSEA. In DNA, the CDR3 is TGCAGCGTTGAAAACCGGGGATTAGGCGGAAAACTGTTTTTT. Its translation is CSVENRGLGGKLFF. Combining the CDR3 with reference TRBV29-1 and TRBJ1-4 gives the whole variable domain SAVISQKPSRDICQRGTSLTIQCQVDSQVTMMFWYRQQPGQSLTLIATANQGSEATYESGFVIDKFPISRPNLTFSTLTVSNMSPEDSSIYLCSVENRGLGGKLFFGSGTQLSVL.

The chain links TRBV5-4 to TRBJ2-7, with D possibly TRBD2 on 5 matching bases. Germline CDR1 is SGHNT and CDR2 is YYREEE (reference sequence). CDR3 length: 14 amino acids. V was pared by 2 bases and J by 2 bases, with 11 bases between. CDR3 in DNA: TGTGCCAGCAGCTTCGAGCGGTCAGCCTACGAGCAGTACTTC. Translated, it gives CASSFERSAYEQYF.

This chain joins TRBV20-1 and TRBJ1-2; 7 bases agree with TRBD1. Germline values: CDR1 DFQATT, CDR2 SNEGSKA (reference sequence). With V trimmed by 5 bases and J by 8 bases, 5 bases remained unmatched. CDR3 length: 11 residues. The CDR3 protein is CSAPTGDGYTF. DNA of the CDR3: TGCAGTGCTCCCACAGGGGACGGCTACACCTTC.

The chain uses TRBV7-9 and TRBJ2-7; possibly TRBD1 for D (6 bases). CDR1 SEHNR and CDR2 FQNEAQ come from the germline V gene (reference sequence). The CDR3 length is 15 residues. Trimming took off 5 bases at V and 2 bases at J, with 16 bases between the two ends. The CDR3 nucleotides are TGTGCCAGCAGCCCACAGAACAGGGCAGCCTACGAGCAGTACTTC. Translated: CASSPQNRAAYEQYF. The variable domain in full, with the rest retrieved from reference TRBV7-9 and TRBJ2-7, is DTGVSQNPRHKITKRGQNVTFRCDPISEHNRLYWYRQTLGQGPEFLTYFQNEAQLEKSRLLSDRFSAERPKGSFSTLEIQRTEQGDSAMYLCASSPQNRAAYEQYFGPGTRLTVT.

This chain connects TRBV27 to TRBJ1-2, with 7 bases aligning to TRBD1. The J segment lost 6 bases and the V segment lost 5 bases, leaving 12 bases of the junction unmatched. CDR1 is MNHEY and CDR2 is SMNVEV in the germline V gene (reference sequence). This CDR3 spans 15 amino acids. CDR3 sequence: CASSPGTAPTNGYTF. CDR3 nucleotide sequence: TGTGCCAGCAGTCCGGGGACAGCCCCTACTAATGGCTACACCTTC.

The genes are TRBV9 and TRBJ2-5, with 8 bases identical to TRBD2. Germline lookup yields CDR1 SGDLS and CDR2 YYNGEE. The CDR3 covers 14 residues. V was clipped by 3 bases and J by 7 bases; unmatched bases: 8. CDR3 in DNA: TGTGCCAGCAGCGAGAATAGCGGGGTAGGGACCCAGTACTTC. This gives the protein CASSENSGVGTQYF.

The chain uses TRBV5-6 and TRBJ1-4; D unclear. CDR3 size: 14 residues. Germline assignment: CDR1 SGHDT and CDR2 YYEEEE. Trimming removed 2 bases at V and 3 bases at J, with 8 bases between. In DNA form, the CDR3 reads TGTGCCAGCAGCTTCGGGTGGGCTAATGAAAAACTGTTTTTT. The encoded protein is CASSFGWANEKLFF.

The chain combines TRBV6-5 with TRBJ1-2; 7 nucleotides match TRBD1. The germline V gene encodes CDR1 MNHEY and CDR2 SVGAGI. V gave up 9 bases and J gave up 7 bases; unmatched junction bases: 5. The length of the CDR3 is 11 residues. DNA of the CDR3: TGTGCCAGTAAGGGGGCGTCTGGCTACACCTTC. Translation gives CASKGASGYTF.

V is TRBV5-1 and J is TRBJ2-7; 9 positions match TRBD2. The CDR3 covers 15 residues. Germline CDR1 SGHRS, CDR2 YFSETQ. The trim removed 5 bases at V and 3 bases at J, leaving 9 bases unmatched. CDR3 residues: CASSGVAGEVYEQYF. The CDR3 DNA reads TGCGCCAGCAGTGGAGTAGCGGGAGAAGTCTACGAGCAGTACTTC.

The J gene is TRBJ1-2, the V gene TRBV19; weak D call: TRBD1 (6 bases). Trimming removed 5 bases at V and 3 bases at J, with 19 bases between. The germline V gene encodes CDR1 LNHDA and CDR2 SQIVND (reference sequence). The CDR3 is 16 residues long. The CDR3 region has the DNA TGTGCCAGTAGTCCACAGGGAGCCCCGGCGGACTATGGCTACACCTTC. This translates into CASSPQGAPADYGYTF.

The chain uses TRBV7-2 and TRBJ2-7; 9 bases match TRBD1. The length of the CDR3 is 15 residues. Per the germline V gene, CDR1 is SGHTA and CDR2 is FQGNSA. V dropped 5 bases and J dropped 4; count of bases not matched to a gene: 9. CDR3 loop: CASSQGPGQGYEQYF. The CDR3 DNA reads TGTGCCAGCAGCCAGGGCCCGGGACAGGGATACGAGCAGTACTTC. The full variable domain, rest sourced from reference TRBV7-2 and TRBJ2-7, is GAGVSQSPSNKVTEKGKDVELRCDPISGHTALYWYRQSLGQGLEFLIYFQGNSAPDKSGLPSDRFSAERTGGSVSTLTIQRTQQEDSAVYLCASSQGPGQGYEQYFGPGTRLTVT.

J is TRBJ2-7 and V is TRBV11-2, with D perhaps matching TRBD1 (6 bases). The CDR3 length is 18 residues. V was trimmed by 4 bases and J by 1 base, leaving 23 bases between them. Germline V gives CDR1 SGHAT, CDR2 FQNNGV. The CDR3 DNA reads TGTGCCAGCAGCTCCCCACCGAGGGACACCTATTCGTCCTACGAGCAGTACTTC. Translation gives CASSSPPRDTYSSYEQYF. Together with reference TRBV11-2 and TRBJ2-7, the CDR3 gives the full variable domain: EAGVAQSPRYKIIEKRQSVAFWCNPISGHATLYWYQQILGQGPKLLIQFQNNGVVDDSQLPKDRFSAERLKGVDSTLKIQPAKLEDSAVYLCASSSPPRDTYSSYEQYFGPGTRLTVT.

This chain connects TRBV11-3 to TRBJ1-1; TRBD1 matches at 9 bases. The V segment lost 3 bases and the J segment 3 bases; nucleotides outside the gene matches: 8. The germline V gene has CDR1 SGHNT and CDR2 YENEEA. This CDR3 is built from 16 residues. In DNA, the CDR3 is TGTGCCAGCAGCTTCGGACAGGGGCGCGGGGACACTGAAGCTTTCTTT. This gives the protein CASSFGQGRGDTEAFF. Complete variable domain (other parts from reference TRBV11-3 and TRBJ1-1): EAGVVQSPRYKIIEKKQPVAFWCNPISGHNTLYWYLQNLGQGPELLIRYENEEAVDDSQLPKDRFSAERLKGVDSTLKIQPAELGDSAVYLCASSFGQGRGDTEAFFGQGTRLTVV.

J is TRBJ2-7 and V is TRBV5-8; tentative D call: TRBD2 (5 bases). The CDR3 consists of 14 residues. The V end lost 6 bases, the J end lost 0 bases, and 13 bases lay between the germline ends. CDR1 SGHTS and CDR2 YDEGEE come from the germline V gene. CDR3 nucleotide sequence: TGTGCCAGCACCCTGAGGGTCCTCTCCTACGAGCAGTACTTC. It specifies CASTLRVLSYEQYF.

This chain joins TRBV19 and TRBJ2-7, with a weak D call TRBD1 (6 bases). The V end was cut by 4 bases, the J end by 1 base, with 8 bases between. CDR3 length: 13 residues. Per the germline V gene, CDR1 is LNHDA and CDR2 is SQIVND (reference sequence). CDR3 nucleotides: TGTGCCAGTAGTACCGGACAGTCCTACGAGCAGTACTTC. Protein: CASSTGQSYEQYF.

The chain links TRBV5-1 to TRBJ2-7, with D perhaps TRBD2 (5 bases). Trimming left V 5 bases short and J 1 base short, with 10 bases between. CDR3 length: 13 residues. CDR1 is SGHRS, CDR2 YFSETQ, per germline. In DNA form, the CDR3 reads TGCGCCAGCAGTATAGCGCTATCCTACGAGCAGTACTTC. Translation gives CASSIALSYEQYF.

The V gene is TRBV30, the J gene TRBJ1-2; 8 nucleotides line up with TRBD1. J gave up 8 bases and V 1 base, and 6 bases lay outside the gene matches. The CDR3 sequence is 13 residues long. Germline assignment: CDR1 GTSNPN and CDR2 SVGIG (reference sequence). The CDR3 loop is CAWSAQGAGGYTF. For the CDR3, the DNA is TGTGCCTGGAGTGCTCAGGGGGCCGGGGGCTACACCTTC.